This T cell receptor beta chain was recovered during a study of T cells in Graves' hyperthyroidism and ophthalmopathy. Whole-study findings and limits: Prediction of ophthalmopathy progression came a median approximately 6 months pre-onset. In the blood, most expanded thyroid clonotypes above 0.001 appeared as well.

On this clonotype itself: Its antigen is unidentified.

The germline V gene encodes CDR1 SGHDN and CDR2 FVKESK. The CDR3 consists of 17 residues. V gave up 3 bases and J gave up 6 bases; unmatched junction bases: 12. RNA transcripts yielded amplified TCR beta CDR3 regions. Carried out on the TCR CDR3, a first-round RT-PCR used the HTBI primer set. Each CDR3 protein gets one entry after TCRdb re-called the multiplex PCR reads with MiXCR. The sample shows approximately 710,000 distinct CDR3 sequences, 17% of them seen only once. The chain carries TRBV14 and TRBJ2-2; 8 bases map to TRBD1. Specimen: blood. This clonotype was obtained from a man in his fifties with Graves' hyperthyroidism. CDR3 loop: CASSHGPGQGRPGELFF. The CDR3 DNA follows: TGTGCCAGCAGCCACGGCCCCGGACAGGGCAGGCCCGGGGAGCTGTTTTTT. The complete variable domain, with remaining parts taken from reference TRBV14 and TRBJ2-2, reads EAGVTQFPSHSVIEKGQTVTLRCDPISGHDNLYWYRRVMGKEIKFLLHFVKESKQDESGMPNNRFLAERTGGTYSTLKVQPAELEDSGVYFCASSHGPGQGRPGELFFGEGSRLTVL.